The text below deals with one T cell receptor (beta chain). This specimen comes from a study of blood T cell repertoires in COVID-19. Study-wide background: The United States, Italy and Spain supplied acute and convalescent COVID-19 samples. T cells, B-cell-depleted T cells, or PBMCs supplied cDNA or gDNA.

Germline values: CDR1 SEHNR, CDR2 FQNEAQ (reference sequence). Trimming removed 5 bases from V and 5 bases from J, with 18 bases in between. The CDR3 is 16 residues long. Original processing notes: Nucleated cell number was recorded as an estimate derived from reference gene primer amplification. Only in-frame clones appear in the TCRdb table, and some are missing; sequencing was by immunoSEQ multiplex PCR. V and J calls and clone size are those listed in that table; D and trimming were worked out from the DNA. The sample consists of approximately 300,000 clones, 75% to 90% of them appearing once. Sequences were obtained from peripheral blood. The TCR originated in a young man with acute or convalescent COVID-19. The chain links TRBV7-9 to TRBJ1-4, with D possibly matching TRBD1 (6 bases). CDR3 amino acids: CASSPRGGGLNEKLFF. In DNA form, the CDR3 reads TGTGCCAGCAGCCCCCGGGGGGGCGGCCTGAATGAAAAACTGTTTTTT.